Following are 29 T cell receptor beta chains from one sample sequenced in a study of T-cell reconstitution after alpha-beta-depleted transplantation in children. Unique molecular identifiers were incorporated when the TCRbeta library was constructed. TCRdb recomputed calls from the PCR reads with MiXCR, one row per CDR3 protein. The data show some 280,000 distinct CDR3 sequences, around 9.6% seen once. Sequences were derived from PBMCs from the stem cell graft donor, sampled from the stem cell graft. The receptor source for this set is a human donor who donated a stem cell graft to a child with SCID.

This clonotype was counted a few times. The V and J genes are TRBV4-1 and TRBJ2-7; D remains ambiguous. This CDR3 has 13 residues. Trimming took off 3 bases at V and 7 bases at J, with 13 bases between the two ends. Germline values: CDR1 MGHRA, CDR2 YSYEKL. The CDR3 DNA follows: TGCGCCAGCAGCCAGTCCCCCTTGAAAGAGCAGTACTTC. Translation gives CASSQSPLKEQYF.

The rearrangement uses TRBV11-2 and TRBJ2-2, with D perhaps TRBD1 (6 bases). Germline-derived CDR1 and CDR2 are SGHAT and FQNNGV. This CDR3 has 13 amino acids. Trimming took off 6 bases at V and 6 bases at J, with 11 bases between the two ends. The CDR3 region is CASRRQVSGELFF. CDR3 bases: TGTGCCAGCAGGAGACAGGTTTCCGGGGAGCTGTTTTTT. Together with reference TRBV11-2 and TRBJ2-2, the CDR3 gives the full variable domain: EAGVAQSPRYKIIEKRQSVAFWCNPISGHATLYWYQQILGQGPKLLIQFQNNGVVDDSQLPKDRFSAERLKGVDSTLKIQPAKLEDSAVYLCASRRQVSGELFFGEGSRLTVL.

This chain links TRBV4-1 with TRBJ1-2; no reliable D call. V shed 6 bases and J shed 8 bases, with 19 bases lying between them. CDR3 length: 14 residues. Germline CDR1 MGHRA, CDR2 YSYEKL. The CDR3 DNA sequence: TGCGCCAGCAGTTTGGTCGGAGAGCTAAGAGGCTACACCTTC. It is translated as CASSLVGELRGYTF.

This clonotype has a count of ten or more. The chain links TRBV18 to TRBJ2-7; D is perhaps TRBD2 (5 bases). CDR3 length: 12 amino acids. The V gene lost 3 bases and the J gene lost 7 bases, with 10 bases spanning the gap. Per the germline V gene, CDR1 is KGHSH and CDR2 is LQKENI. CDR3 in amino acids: CASSPTPGEQYF. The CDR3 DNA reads TGTGCCAGCTCACCTACTCCGGGGGAGCAGTACTTC.

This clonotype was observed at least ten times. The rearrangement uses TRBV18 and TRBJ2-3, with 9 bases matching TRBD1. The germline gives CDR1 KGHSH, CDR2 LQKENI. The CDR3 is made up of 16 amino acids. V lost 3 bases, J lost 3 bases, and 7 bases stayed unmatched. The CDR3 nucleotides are TGTGCCAGCTCACCGTTCGGGACAGGGATTACAGATACGCAGTATTTT. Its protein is CASSPFGTGITDTQYF.

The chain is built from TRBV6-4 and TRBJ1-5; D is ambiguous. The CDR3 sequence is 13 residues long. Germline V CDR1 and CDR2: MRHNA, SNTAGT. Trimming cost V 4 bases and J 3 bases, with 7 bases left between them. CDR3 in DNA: TGTGCCAGCAGTGCACAGATCAATCAGCCCCAGCATTTT. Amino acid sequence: CASSAQINQPQHF.

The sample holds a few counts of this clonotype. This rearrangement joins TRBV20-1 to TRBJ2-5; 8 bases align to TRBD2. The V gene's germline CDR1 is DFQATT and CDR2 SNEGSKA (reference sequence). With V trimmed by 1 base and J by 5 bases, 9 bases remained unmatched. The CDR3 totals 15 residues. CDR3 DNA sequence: TGCAGTGCTAGAGGAGGCTTAGCGGGGTTTGAGACCCAGTACTTC. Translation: CSARGGLAGFETQYF.

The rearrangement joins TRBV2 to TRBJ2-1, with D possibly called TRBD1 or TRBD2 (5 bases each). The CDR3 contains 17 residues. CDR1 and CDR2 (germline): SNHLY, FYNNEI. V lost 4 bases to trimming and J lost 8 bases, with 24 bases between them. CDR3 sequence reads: CASSVTTGGEQIDEQFF. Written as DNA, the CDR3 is TGTGCCAGCAGTGTCACCACTGGGGGAGAACAGATAGATGAGCAGTTCTTC.

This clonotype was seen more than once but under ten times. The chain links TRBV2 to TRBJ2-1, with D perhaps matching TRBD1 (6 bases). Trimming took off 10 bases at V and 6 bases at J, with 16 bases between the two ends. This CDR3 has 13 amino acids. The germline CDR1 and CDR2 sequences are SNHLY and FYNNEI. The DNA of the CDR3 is TGTGCCATCGACCGGGCAGGGGCCAATGAGCAGTTCTTC. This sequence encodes CAIDRAGANEQFF.

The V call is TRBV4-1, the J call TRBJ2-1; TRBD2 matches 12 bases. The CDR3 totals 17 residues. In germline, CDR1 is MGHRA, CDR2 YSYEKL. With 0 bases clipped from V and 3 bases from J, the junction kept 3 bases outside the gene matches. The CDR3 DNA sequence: TGCGCCAGCAGCCAAGAGACTAGCGGGGGAATCTACAATGAGCAGTTCTTC. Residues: CASSQETSGGIYNEQFF.

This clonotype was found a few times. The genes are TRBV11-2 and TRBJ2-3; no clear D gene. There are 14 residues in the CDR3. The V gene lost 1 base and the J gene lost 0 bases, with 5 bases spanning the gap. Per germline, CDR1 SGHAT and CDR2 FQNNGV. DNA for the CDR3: TGTGCCAGCAGCTTAGCCTTTAGCACAGATACGCAGTATTTT. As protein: CASSLAFSTDTQYF.

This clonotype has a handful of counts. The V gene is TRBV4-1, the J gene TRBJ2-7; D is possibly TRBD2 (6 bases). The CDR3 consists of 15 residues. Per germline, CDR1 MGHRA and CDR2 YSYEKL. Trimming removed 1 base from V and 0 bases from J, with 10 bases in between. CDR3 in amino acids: CASSQGRDGSYEQYF. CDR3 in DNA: TGCGCCAGCAGCCAAGGGAGGGACGGCTCCTACGAGCAGTACTTC.

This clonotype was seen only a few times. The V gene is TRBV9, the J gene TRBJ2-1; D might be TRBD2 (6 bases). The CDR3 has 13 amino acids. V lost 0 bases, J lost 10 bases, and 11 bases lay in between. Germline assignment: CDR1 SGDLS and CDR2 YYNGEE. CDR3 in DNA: TGTGCCAGCAGCGTAGGGATGGCGGGAGAGCAGTTCTTC. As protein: CASSVGMAGEQFF.

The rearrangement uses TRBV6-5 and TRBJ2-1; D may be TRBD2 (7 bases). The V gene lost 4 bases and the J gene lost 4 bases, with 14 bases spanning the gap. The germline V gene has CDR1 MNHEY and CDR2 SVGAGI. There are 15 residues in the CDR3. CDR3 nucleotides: TGTGCCAGCAGTTCAACGGGGGGCGCTTACAATGAGCAGTTCTTC. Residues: CASSSTGGAYNEQFF.

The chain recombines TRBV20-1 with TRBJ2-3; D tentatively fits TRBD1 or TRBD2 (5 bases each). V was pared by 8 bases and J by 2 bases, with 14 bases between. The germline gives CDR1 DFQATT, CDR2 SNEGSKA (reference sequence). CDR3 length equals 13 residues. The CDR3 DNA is TGCAGTTCCCGGGACCTGACCACAGATACGCAGTATTTT. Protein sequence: CSSRDLTTDTQYF.

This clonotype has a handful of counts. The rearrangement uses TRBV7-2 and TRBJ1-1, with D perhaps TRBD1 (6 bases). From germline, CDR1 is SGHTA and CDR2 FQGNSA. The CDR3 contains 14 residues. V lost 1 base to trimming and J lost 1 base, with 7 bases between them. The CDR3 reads CASSLDRENTEAFF. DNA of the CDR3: TGTGCCAGCAGCTTAGACAGGGAGAACACTGAAGCTTTCTTT. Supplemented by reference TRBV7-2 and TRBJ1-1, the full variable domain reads GAGVSQSPSNKVTEKGKDVELRCDPISGHTALYWYRQSLGQGLEFLIYFQGNSAPDKSGLPSDRFSAERTGGSVSTLTIQRTQQEDSAVYLCASSLDRENTEAFFGQGTRLTVV.

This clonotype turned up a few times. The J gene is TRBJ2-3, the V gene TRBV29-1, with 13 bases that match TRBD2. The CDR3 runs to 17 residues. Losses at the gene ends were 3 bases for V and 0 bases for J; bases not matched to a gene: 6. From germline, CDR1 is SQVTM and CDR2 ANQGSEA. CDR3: CSVEGLAGRTSTDTQYF. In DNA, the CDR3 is TGCAGCGTTGAGGGACTAGCGGGGAGGACTAGCACAGATACGCAGTATTTT.

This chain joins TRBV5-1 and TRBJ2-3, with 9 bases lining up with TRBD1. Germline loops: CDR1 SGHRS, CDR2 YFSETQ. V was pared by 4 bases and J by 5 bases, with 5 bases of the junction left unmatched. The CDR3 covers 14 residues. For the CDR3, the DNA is TGCGCCAGCAGCACTGGGACAGGGCTAGATACGCAGTATTTT. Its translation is CASSTGTGLDTQYF.

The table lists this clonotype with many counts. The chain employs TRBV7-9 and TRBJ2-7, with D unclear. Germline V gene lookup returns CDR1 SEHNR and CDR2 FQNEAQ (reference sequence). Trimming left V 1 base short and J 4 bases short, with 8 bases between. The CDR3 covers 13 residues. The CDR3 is CASSLGVEYEQYF. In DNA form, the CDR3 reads TGTGCCAGCAGCTTAGGTGTGGAATACGAGCAGTACTTC.

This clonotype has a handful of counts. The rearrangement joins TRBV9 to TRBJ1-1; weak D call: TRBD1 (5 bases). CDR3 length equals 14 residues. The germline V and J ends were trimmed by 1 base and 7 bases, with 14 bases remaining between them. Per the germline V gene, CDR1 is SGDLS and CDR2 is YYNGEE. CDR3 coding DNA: TGTGCCAGCAGCGTACATGGACAACCCGTTGAAGCTTTCTTT. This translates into CASSVHGQPVEAFF.

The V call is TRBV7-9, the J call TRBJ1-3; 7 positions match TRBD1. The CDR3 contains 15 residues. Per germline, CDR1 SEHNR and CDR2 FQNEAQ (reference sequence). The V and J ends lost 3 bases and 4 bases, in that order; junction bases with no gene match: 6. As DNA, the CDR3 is TGTGCCAGCAGCTTTGGGGACAGAGAAGGAAACACCATATATTTT. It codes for CASSFGDREGNTIYF.

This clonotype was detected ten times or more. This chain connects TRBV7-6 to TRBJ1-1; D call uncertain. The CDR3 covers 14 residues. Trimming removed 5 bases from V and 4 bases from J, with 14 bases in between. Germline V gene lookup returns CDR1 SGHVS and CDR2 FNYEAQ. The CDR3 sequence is CASSPEAVTTEAFF. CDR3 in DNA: TGTGCCAGCAGCCCGGAGGCAGTGACCACTGAAGCTTTCTTT.

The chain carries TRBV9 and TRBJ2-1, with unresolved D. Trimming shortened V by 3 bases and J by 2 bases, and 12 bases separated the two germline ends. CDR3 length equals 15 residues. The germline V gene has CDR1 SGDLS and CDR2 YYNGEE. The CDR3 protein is CASSDDKSAYNEQFF. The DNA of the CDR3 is TGTGCCAGCAGCGACGACAAATCCGCCTACAATGAGCAGTTCTTC.

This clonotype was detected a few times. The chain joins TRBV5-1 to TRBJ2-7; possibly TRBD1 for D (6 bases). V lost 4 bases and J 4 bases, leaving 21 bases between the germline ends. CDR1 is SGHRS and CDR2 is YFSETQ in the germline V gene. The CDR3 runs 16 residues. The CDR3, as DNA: TGCGCCAGCAGCCCGCGAACAGGGTTGACCCTGTACGAGCAGTACTTC. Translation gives CASSPRTGLTLYEQYF.

The CDR3 sequence is CASSGIQDVHEAFF. For the CDR3, the DNA is TGTGCCAGCTCAGGGATCCAGGACGTCCATGAAGCTTTCTTT. V is TRBV18 and J is TRBJ1-1, with unresolved D. The V gene lost 5 bases and the J gene lost 7 bases, with 17 bases spanning the gap. The germline V gene has CDR1 KGHSH and CDR2 LQKENI. CDR3 length: 14 amino acids. Filled out from reference TRBV18 and TRBJ1-1, the complete variable domain reads NAGVMQNPRHLVRRRGQEARLRCSPMKGHSHVYWYRQLPEEGLKFMVYLQKENIIDESGMPKERFSAEFPKEGPSILRIQQVVRGDSAAYFCASSGIQDVHEAFFGQGTRLTVV.

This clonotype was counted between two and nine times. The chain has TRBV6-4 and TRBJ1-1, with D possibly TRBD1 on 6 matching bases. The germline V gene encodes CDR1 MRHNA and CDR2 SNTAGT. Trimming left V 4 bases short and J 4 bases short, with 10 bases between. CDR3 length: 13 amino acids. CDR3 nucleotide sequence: TGTGCCAGCAGTGCAGGGGAACCCACTGAAGCTTTCTTT. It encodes CASSAGEPTEAFF.

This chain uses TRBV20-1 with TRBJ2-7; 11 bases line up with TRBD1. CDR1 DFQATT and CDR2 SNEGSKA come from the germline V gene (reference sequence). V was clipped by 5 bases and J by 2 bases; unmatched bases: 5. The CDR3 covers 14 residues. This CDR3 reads CSAQPGQGAYEQYF. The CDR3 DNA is TGCAGTGCTCAACCGGGACAGGGGGCCTACGAGCAGTACTTC.

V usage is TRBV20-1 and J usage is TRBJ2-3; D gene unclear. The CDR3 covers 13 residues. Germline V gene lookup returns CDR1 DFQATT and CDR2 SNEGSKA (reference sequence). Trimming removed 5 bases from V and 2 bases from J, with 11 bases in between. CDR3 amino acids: CSAYSDDTDTQYF. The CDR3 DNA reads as TGCAGTGCTTACTCGGACGACACAGATACGCAGTATTTT.

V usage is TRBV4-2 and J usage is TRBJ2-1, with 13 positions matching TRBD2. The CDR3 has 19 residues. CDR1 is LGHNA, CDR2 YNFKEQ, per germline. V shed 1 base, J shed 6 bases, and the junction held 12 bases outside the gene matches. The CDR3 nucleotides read TGTGCCAGCAGCCAAGTACTAGCGGGGGGGTCCACCCTACGCAATGAGCAGTTCTTC. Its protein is CASSQVLAGGSTLRNEQFF.